A single T cell receptor (beta chain) is shown here with its context. Its antigen remains unknown. In the PCR, 60 Vbeta and 13 Jbeta primers were used. Profiling relied on immunoSEQ multiplex PCR, and the TCRdb table lists in-frame clones only, not all of them. The sample has about 240,000 clones; about 80% are singletons. The data are from a study of cytomegalovirus exposure and HLA in healthy donors. Study context: Sequencing of around 200 million T cells in an earlier analysis found 90 million to 120 million unique TCR beta sequences. Study results and limitations: Within an earlier analysis, most TCR beta V segments proved productive either about 87% or about 30% of the time.

Germline V lookup: CDR1 LNHDA, CDR2 SQIVND (reference sequence). The CDR3 is 13 residues long. V was cut by 3 bases and J by 15 bases, with 18 bases left in between. The receptor's source is a woman aged 55-69 years in good health and CMV-seropositive. Input material: PBMCs. This sequence joins TRBV19 and TRBJ2-1, with a weak D call TRBD2 (5 bases). DNA of the CDR3: TGTGCCAGTAGTATGGCGAGCGGCTTGGGGTGGTTCTTC. Its translation is CASSMASGLGWFF.